Here is one T cell receptor beta chain with its context. This clone was counted between two and nine times. Its antigen is currently not known. The record has no base qualities; no much larger clone is one base away. V is reduced by 6 bases and J by 9 bases, leaving a spacing of 12 bases between them. CDR3 length: 13 amino acids, cysteine to phenylalanine. The CDR3 DNA has 39 bases and is translated from base 1. CDR1 SGHTA and CDR2 FQGTGA are derived from the germline V gene. This sample is drawn from a study of T cells and Merkel cell carcinoma outcomes (dated by TCRdb to 2020 to 2021). With regard to the full study: In patients with Merkel cell carcinoma, researchers looked at whether the T-cell repertoire of the tumor, along with T-cell density, could predict clinical outcome. Paper-wide results and their limitations: According to the report, clinical outcomes in Merkel cell carcinoma patients could be predicted using T-cell density together with features of the T-cell repertoire.

Libraries came from the immunoSEQ multiplex PCR assay. TCRdb took over this immuneACCESS table, retaining in-frame rearrangements with V and J assigned. Such tables are incomplete; in checked studies, under half of the missing clones stem from an unresolved V gene, and the remainder is unexplained. The table for this sample lists 11,000 to 15,000 clones; over 85% of them were counted only once. The ten most abundant clones make up roughly 2% of the sample. Samples came from patients with Merkel cell carcinoma. Specimen: tumor tissue from Merkel cell carcinoma. The chain was built from TRBV7-3 and TRBJ1-6; perhaps TRBD1 is the D gene, with 5 bases matching. The source of this sequence is a human donor with Merkel cell carcinoma. For the CDR3, the sequence is CASSDSATSPLHF. The bases read TGTGCCAGCAGTGACAGCGCGACTTCACCCCTCCACTTT.